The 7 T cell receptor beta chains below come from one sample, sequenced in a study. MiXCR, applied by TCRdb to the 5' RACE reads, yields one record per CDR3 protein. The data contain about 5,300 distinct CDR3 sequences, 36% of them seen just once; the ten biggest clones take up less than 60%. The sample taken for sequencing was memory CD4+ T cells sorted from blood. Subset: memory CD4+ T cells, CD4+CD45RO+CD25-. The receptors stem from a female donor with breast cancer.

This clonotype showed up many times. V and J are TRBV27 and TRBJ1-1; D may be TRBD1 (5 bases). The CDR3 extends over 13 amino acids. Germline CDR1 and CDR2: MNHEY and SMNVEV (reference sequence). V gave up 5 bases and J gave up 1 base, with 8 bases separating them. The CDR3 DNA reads TGTGCCAGCAGTAAGACAGAGAACACTGAAGCTTTCTTT. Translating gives CASSKTENTEAFF.

CDR3 protein: CSARQGLNTEAFF. DNA of the CDR3: TGCAGCGCCAGACAGGGCTTGAACACTGAAGCTTTCTTT. The chain has TRBV29-1 and TRBJ1-1; TRBD1 matches at 7 bases. With 7 bases clipped from V and 0 bases from J, the junction kept 5 bases outside the gene matches. CDR3 length equals 13 residues. CDR1 is SQVTM, CDR2 ANQGSEA, per germline.

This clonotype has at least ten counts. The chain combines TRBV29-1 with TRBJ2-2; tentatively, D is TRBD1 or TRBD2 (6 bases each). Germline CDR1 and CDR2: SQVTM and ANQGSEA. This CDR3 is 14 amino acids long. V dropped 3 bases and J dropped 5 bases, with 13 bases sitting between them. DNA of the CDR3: TGCAGCGTTGATTGGGGGGCAGGAACCGGGGAGCTGTTTTTT. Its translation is CSVDWGAGTGELFF.

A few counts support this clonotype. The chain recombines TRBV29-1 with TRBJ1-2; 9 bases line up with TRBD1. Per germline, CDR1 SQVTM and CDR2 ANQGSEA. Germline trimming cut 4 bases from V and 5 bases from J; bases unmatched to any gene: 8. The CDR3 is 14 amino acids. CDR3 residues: CSVGKTGGYYGYTF. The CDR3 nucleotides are TGCAGCGTTGGCAAGACAGGGGGATATTATGGCTACACCTTC.

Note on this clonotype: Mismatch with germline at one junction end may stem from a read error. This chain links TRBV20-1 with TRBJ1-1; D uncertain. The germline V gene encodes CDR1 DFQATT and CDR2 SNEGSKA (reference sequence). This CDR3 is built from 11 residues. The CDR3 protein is CSASMNTEAFF. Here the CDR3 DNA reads TGCAGTGCTAGCATGAACACTGAAGCCTTCTTT.

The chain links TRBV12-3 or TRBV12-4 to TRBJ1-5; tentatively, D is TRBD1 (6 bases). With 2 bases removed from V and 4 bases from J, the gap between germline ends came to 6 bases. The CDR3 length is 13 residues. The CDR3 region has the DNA TGTGCCAGCAGTTTACAGGGGAATCAGCCCCAGCATTTT. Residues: CASSLQGNQPQHF.

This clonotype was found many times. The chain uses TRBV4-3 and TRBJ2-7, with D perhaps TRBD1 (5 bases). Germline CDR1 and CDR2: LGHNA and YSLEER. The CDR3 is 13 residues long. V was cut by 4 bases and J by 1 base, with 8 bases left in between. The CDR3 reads CASSPPGSYEQYF. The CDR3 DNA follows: TGCGCCAGCAGCCCACCAGGGTCCTACGAGCAGTACTTC.